Below are 22 T cell receptor beta chains sequenced from a single sample in a study of cytomegalovirus exposure and HLA in healthy donors. The PCR had 60 Vbeta and 13 Jbeta primers. Data came from immunoSEQ multiplex PCR; TCRdb stores just in-frame clones and leaves some out. The data contain under 200,000 clones, roughly four fifths of them seen just once; the ten biggest clones take up around 2.1%. Sequenced sample: PBMCs. The receptor source for this set is a woman between 18 and 29 years old in good health and CMV-seropositive.

This chain uses TRBV6-4 with TRBJ2-2, with D uncertain. This CDR3 spans 13 amino acids. The V end was cut by 2 bases, the J end by 4 bases, with 5 bases between. Germline V lookup: CDR1 MRHNA, CDR2 SNTAGT. This CDR3 is CASSDSFTGELFF. DNA for the CDR3: TGTGCCAGCAGTGACAGCTTCACCGGGGAGCTGTTTTTT.

The genes are TRBV7-2 and TRBJ1-3; 8 bases line up with TRBD1. The CDR3 loop spans 17 amino acids. The V gene's germline CDR1 is SGHTA and CDR2 FQGNSA. With 1 base clipped from V and 2 bases from J, the junction kept 7 bases outside the gene matches. CDR3 region: CASSLGGTGSPGNTIYF. CDR3 coding DNA: TGTGCCAGCAGCTTAGGAGGGACAGGTAGCCCTGGAAACACCATATATTTT.

The V call is TRBV30, the J call TRBJ2-2, with D perhaps matching TRBD2 (5 bases). The CDR3 contains 15 residues. V shed 4 bases and J shed 4 bases, with 16 bases lying between them. Looked up from germline, CDR1 is GTSNPN and CDR2 is SVGIG (reference sequence). CDR3 residues: CAWNGEPGGTGELFF. The CDR3 nucleotides are TGTGCCTGGAACGGGGAACCGGGCGGCACCGGGGAGCTGTTTTTT.

The chain carries TRBV5-1 and TRBJ2-3, with TRBD2 matching 7 bases. Germline V gives CDR1 SGHRS, CDR2 YFSETQ. J gave up 3 bases and V 4 bases, and 8 bases lay outside the gene matches. This CDR3 spans 15 amino acids. CDR3 bases: TGCGCCAGCAGCACAGCTAGCGGAACGACAGATACGCAGTATTTT. It yields the protein CASSTASGTTDTQYF.

CDR3 in amino acids: CASSQMTSGGPAYEQYF. CDR3 nucleotide sequence: TGCGCCAGCAGCCAAATGACTAGCGGGGGGCCCGCCTACGAGCAGTACTTC. The J gene is TRBJ2-7, the V gene TRBV4-1, with 13 bases matching TRBD2. This CDR3 has 17 residues. V lost 2 bases and J lost 2; bases outside the gene matches: 6. Germline values: CDR1 MGHRA, CDR2 YSYEKL.

V is TRBV6-5 and J is TRBJ1-2, with D perhaps TRBD1 (5 bases). Germline-derived CDR1 and CDR2 are MNHEY and SVGAGI. The CDR3 loop spans 12 amino acids. Trimming cost V 5 bases and J 6 bases, with 10 bases left between them. The CDR3 spells CASSPRGHGYTF. In nucleotides, the CDR3 is TGTGCCAGCAGTCCAAGGGGTCATGGCTACACCTTC.

J is TRBJ2-4 and V is TRBV9; D is unclear. Trimming took off 0 bases at V and 0 bases at J, with 7 bases between the two ends. This CDR3 comprises 15 residues. The germline CDR1 and CDR2 sequences are SGDLS and YYNGEE. CDR3 amino acids: CASSVDSLAKNIQYF. CDR3 nucleotide sequence: TGTGCCAGCAGCGTAGATAGTCTAGCCAAAAACATTCAGTACTTC. The variable domain in full, with the rest retrieved from reference TRBV9 and TRBJ2-4, is DSGVTQTPKHLITATGQRVTLRCSPRSGDLSVYWYQQSLDQGLQFLIQYYNGEERAKGNILERFSAQQFPDLHSELNLSSLELGDSALYFCASSVDSLAKNIQYFGAGTRLSVL.

This clone appeared many times. The rearrangement uses TRBV10-3 and TRBJ2-7, with unresolved D. The germline gives CDR1 ENHRY, CDR2 SYGVKD. The CDR3 is made up of 8 amino acids. CDR3 sequence: CAIRERYV. DNA for the CDR3: TGTGCCATCAGGGAGCGGTACGTC.

This chain links TRBV7-2 with TRBJ2-2, with 14 bases lining up with TRBD2. The CDR3 is made up of 16 amino acids. J was trimmed by 4 bases and V by 5 bases; bases with no gene match: 3. CDR1 and CDR2 from the germline V gene are SGHTA and FQGNSA. CDR3 DNA: TGTGCCAGCAGCCGACTAGCGGGGGGGACCACCGGGGAGCTGTTTTTT. As protein: CASSRLAGGTTGELFF.

V is TRBV29-1 and J is TRBJ2-5; D is perhaps TRBD1 (6 bases). The CDR3 is made up of 15 amino acids. With 6 bases removed from V and 7 bases from J, the gap between germline ends came to 24 bases. Germline V gene data show CDR1 as SQVTM and CDR2 as ANQGSEA. The DNA of the CDR3 is TGCAGCGTCAACAGGGTAGCGACAACAGCGGCGACCCAGTACTTC. It specifies CSVNRVATTAATQYF.

The chain is built from TRBV19 and TRBJ2-7, with 9 bases aligning to TRBD1. V was pared by 7 bases and J by 0 bases, with 4 bases of the junction left unmatched. There are 14 residues in the CDR3. Germline CDR1 and CDR2: LNHDA and SQIVND (reference sequence). The CDR3 DNA reads as TGTGCCAGTACTCCGGACAGGGGCTCCTACGAGCAGTACTTC. Encoded protein: CASTPDRGSYEQYF.

This rearrangement joins TRBV10-1 to TRBJ2-7; the D gene is possibly TRBD1 (5 bases). V lost 4 bases and J 4 bases, leaving 8 bases between the germline ends. This CDR3 contains 12 residues. Looked up from germline, CDR1 is WNHNN and CDR2 is SYGVQD (reference sequence). The CDR3 loop reads CASSATVYEQYV. The CDR3 nucleotides are TGCGCCAGCAGTGCGACAGTTTACGAGCAGTACGTC.

V is TRBV7-9 and J is TRBJ1-4; 11 bases are a match to TRBD1. The CDR3 is 18 residues long. V shed 6 bases, J shed 10 bases, and the junction held 19 bases outside the gene matches. CDR1 and CDR2 from the germline V gene are SEHNR and FQNEAQ (reference sequence). As DNA, the CDR3 is TGTGCCAGCAGGTTGGGGGCCCGGACAGGGGGCCTATTCGGAAAACTGTTTTTT. Amino acid sequence: CASRLGARTGGLFGKLFF.

The V and J genes are TRBV19 and TRBJ1-1; TRBD1 matches at 10 bases. The V gene's germline CDR1 is LNHDA and CDR2 SQIVND (reference sequence). The CDR3 loop spans 15 amino acids. V shed 7 bases, J shed 3 bases, and the junction held 8 bases outside the gene matches. Here the CDR3 reads CASIVTGGSHTEAFF. DNA of the CDR3: TGTGCCAGTATAGTGACAGGGGGCTCCCACACTGAAGCTTTCTTT.

The chain uses TRBV14 and TRBJ2-1; 10 nucleotides align to TRBD2. The CDR3 has 16 residues. The V gene end was trimmed by 3 bases and the J gene end by 6 bases; junction bases not matched to a gene: 8. Germline V CDR1 and CDR2: SGHDN, FVKESK. CDR3 amino acids: CASSQGLATFFNEQFF. The CDR3 DNA is TGTGCCAGCAGCCAGGGACTAGCGACATTTTTCAATGAGCAGTTCTTC.

For this clone: The sample holds other DNA sequences that translate to the same CDR3. The chain recombines TRBV5-1 with TRBJ1-1; D is perhaps TRBD1 (6 bases). The CDR3 spans 13 residues. CDR1 and CDR2 from the germline V gene are SGHRS and YFSETQ. V was shortened by 0 bases and J by 3 bases, with 6 bases between the two germline ends. The chain's CDR3 is CASSLAGDTEAFF. CDR3 DNA: TGCGCCAGCAGCTTGGCAGGGGACACTGAAGCTTTCTTT.

The CDR3 sequence: CASRNGLASRELFF. In nucleotides, the CDR3 is TGTGCCAGCAGGAATGGACTAGCGAGTCGGGAGCTGTTTTTT. V gene TRBV7-2 combines with J gene TRBJ2-2; TRBD2 aligns across 9 bases. Germline V lookup: CDR1 SGHTA, CDR2 FQGNSA. The CDR3 contains 14 residues. V shed 6 bases, J shed 9 bases, and the junction held 8 bases outside the gene matches.

This chain uses TRBV29-1 with TRBJ1-1; 8 positions match TRBD1. From germline, CDR1 is SQVTM and CDR2 ANQGSEA. The CDR3 consists of 12 residues. The V segment lost 7 bases and the J segment 4 bases; nucleotides outside the gene matches: 5. The CDR3 sequence: CSDDRGGTEAFF. Written as DNA, the CDR3 is TGCAGCGATGACAGGGGTGGCACTGAAGCTTTCTTT.

The chain combines TRBV10-3 with TRBJ2-7; 8 bases are shared with TRBD1. Germline V lookup: CDR1 ENHRY, CDR2 SYGVKD. Germline trimming cut 3 bases from V and 2 bases from J; bases unmatched to any gene: 6. The CDR3 contains 15 residues. DNA of the CDR3: TGTGCCATCAGTGATCTAGGACAGGGAGCCTACGAGCAGTACTTC. It translates to CAISDLGQGAYEQYF.

The chain is built from TRBV30 and TRBJ2-3; D is possibly TRBD2 (7 bases). Deletions cut 3 bases from V and 2 bases from J, with 18 bases between. Germline CDR1 reads GTSNPN; CDR2 reads SVGIG (reference sequence). The CDR3 sequence is 16 residues long. The CDR3 bases are TGTGCCTGGAGCCCCATGGGGCGGGGGCCCACAGATACGCAGTATTTT. This encodes CAWSPMGRGPTDTQYF.

This clone turned up a few times. The chain links TRBV6-5 to TRBJ2-2, with 12 bases identical to TRBD2. From germline, CDR1 is MNHEY and CDR2 SVGAGI. The CDR3 spans 16 residues. The trim removed 0 bases at V and 6 bases at J, leaving 2 bases unmatched. The CDR3 region is CASSYSPSGGAGELFF. The CDR3 DNA reads as TGTGCCAGCAGTTACTCCCCTAGCGGGGGGGCCGGGGAGCTGTTTTTT.

This clone was detected a few times. This sequence joins TRBV5-1 and TRBJ2-5; D is possibly TRBD1 (5 bases). Germline V CDR1 and CDR2: SGHRS, YFSETQ. Trimming left V 4 bases short and J 9 bases short, with 22 bases between. CDR3 length: 15 residues. CDR3 DNA: TGCGCCAGCAGCCGTGACAGTTACGCACAAGTGGCCCAGTACTTC. Residues: CASSRDSYAQVAQYF.